Reported below is one T cell receptor beta chain. This clone was found once. The target of this receptor is not known. No base qualities exist here, and no much larger clone lies one base off it. The germline V gene sets CDR1 to MGHRA and CDR2 to YSYEKL. The CDR3 runs 16 amino acids, cysteine and phenylalanine included. The only DNA kept is the CDR3, 48 bases in frame from the first base. The V end loses 3 bases and the J end loses 1 base, and a stretch of 14 bases separates them. The sample belongs to a study of shared clonotypes between healthy human individuals (dated by TCRdb to 2019 to 2021). Regarding the research as a whole: A couple of women and a few men aged 18 to 49 years were included in the cohort. For each donor, CD4 naive and CD4 memory were each run on three plates, CD8 naive on two plates, and CD8 memory on one plate. The study deeply sequenced blood TCR repertoires of 5 or 6 healthy adults to estimate repertoire size and the extent of clonotype sharing between individuals. To increase sequencing depth and limit assay-specific biases, different laboratories used diverse techniques to prepare libraries and sequence TCR repertoires. Per donor, leukapheresis produced somewhere between about 0.85 and 9.5 billion PBMCs.

The full study reports these points: Pairwise subsampling led to the expectation that sequencing depth would affect the degree of clonotype sharing among donors. Only blood was sampled, and tissue TCR repertoires likely differ from those in blood. Higher generation probabilities were observed for clonotypes shared by all four sorted-subset donors than for non-shared clonotypes. Even with the large sequencing depth, rarefaction of the sorted-subset datasets indicated that sequencing was incomplete. Because the study included a small number of donors, the genetic and exposure-history diversity represented was limited. Naive subsets generally had larger estimated clonotype richness than memory subsets did. Approximately 4.8% of naive CD4, more than 3% of naive CD8, 2% to 2.5% of memory CD4, and about 0.4% of memory CD8 clonotypes were shared across four donors.

Donors were healthy HIV-negative adults with no recently reported acute infections or vaccinations. All donors were Caucasian adults living in Nashville, Tennessee, USA. Magnetic negative selection was used to enrich CD4+ T cells, after which naive cells were positively selected on CD45RA and the negative fraction became the memory subset. After blood collection by leukapheresis, PBMCs were isolated using Ficoll-Histopaque density gradient centrifugation and then cryopreserved in the vapor phase of liquid nitrogen. Analytical flow cytometry was used to check the purity and quantity of every magnetically sorted T cell population. Genomic DNA was isolated from each sorted fraction and quantified by UV absorbance on a Nanodrop 2000c. Using the deep immunoSEQ assay, TCR CDR3 regions were amplified from genomic DNA by multiplex PCR. Genomic DNA extracted from each cell subset was distributed evenly over all wells of several immunoSEQ 96-well plates, and each plate served as one replicate. Each replicate PCR for sorted subsets received about 200 ng genomic DNA, equal to tens of thousands of T cell genomes. The purified libraries were quantified using a Qubit 3.0 fluorometer, sized with a Bioanalyzer 2100, and then quantified again using the KAPA Library Quantification kit. A separate single-read 150-cycle Illumina NextSeq 550 flow cell was used to sequence each immunoSEQ 96-well plate. The source study handled its data this way. Because the immunoSEQ output included only junctional sequences and no quality scores, the filtering could not be the same as the filtering used for full-length reads. To assign V/J genes and CDR3, sequences were annotated using PyIR, a Python wrapper for IgBLAST v1.9, with IMGT germline references. Reads were removed for weak V/J assignments (E-value above 1e-6), missing CDR3, stop codons, out-of-frame junctions, or ambiguous translated residues. V3J clonotypes were defined as sequences sharing the same inferred V gene, J gene, and CDR3 amino acid sequence. To compute the percentage overlap between repertoires, the number of shared unique clonotypes was divided by the size of the smaller repertoire. RTK rarefaction, the Chao1 estimator, and Recon v2.1 estimates of unobserved clonotypes were used to assess repertoire richness. Generation probabilities for all TCRbeta clonotypes obtained by the gDNA method from a handful of donors were computed using OLGA. Entries here come from immuneACCESS through TCRdb and include only in-frame sequences with V and J called. Some clones fail to appear in such tables; in the studies checked, an unresolved V gene covers under half of the shortfall, and the cause of the remainder is unknown. V, J and clone size are taken as reported in that table, and D and trimming were inferred from the DNA itself. The sample data list hundreds of thousands of clones, and approximately 74% of these were observed just once. The ten largest clones represent more than 1.5% of the sample.

The sample was memory CD4+ T cells sorted from blood. In light of the paper, this sample's cell subset or site label describes: CD45RA-negative fraction. The origin of this receptor is a young woman in good health. The chain joins TRBV4-1 to TRBJ2-3; the D gene lacks a confident call. The DNA is as follows: TGCGCCAGCAGCCAGACGGCTACCCTGGGCACAGATACGCAGTATTTT. Translated, it gives CASSQTATLGTDTQYF.